This passage covers 16 T cell receptor beta chains from one sample sequenced in a study of OX40 agonist ivuxolimab in advanced cancers. Sequenced by immunoSEQ multiplex PCR; TCRdb stores in-frame clones only, minus some. The profile shows approximately 40,000 clones, 92% of them singletons. Material: CD4+ or CD8+ T cells sorted from blood, obtained in a trial of the OX40 agonist ivuxolimab. Receptor source: an adult with an advanced solid tumor such as melanoma, head and neck, liver or kidney cancer.

In nucleotides, the CDR3 is TGTGCTAGTGGCTCCGACCTTAGCGGGGGAGAGACCCAGTACTTC. This encodes CASGSDLSGGETQYF. The chain carries TRBV12-5 and TRBJ2-5; 9 bases agree with TRBD2. The CDR3 sequence is 15 residues long. V lost 6 bases, J lost 4 bases, and 9 bases stayed unmatched. Per germline, CDR1 LGHNT and CDR2 FRNRAP.

The genes are TRBV6-1 and TRBJ2-7; tentatively, D is TRBD2 (6 bases). V shed 5 bases and J shed 4 bases, with 15 bases lying between them. The germline gives CDR1 MNHNS, CDR2 SASEGT. This CDR3 has 14 residues. CDR3 nucleotides: TGTGCCAGCAGTCCCACTAGCTCGGGGTACGAGCAGTACGTC. Amino acids: CASSPTSSGYEQYV.

CDR3 DNA sequence: TGCGCCAGCAGCCAAGAGGAGGCGGGTAGCACAGATACGCAGTATTTT. Its translation is CASSQEEAGSTDTQYF. This rearrangement joins TRBV4-3 to TRBJ2-3, with D perhaps TRBD2 (5 bases). V was cut by 0 bases and J by 0 bases, with 10 bases left in between. Germline V gene sequence: CDR1 LGHNA, CDR2 YSLEER. There are 16 residues in the CDR3.

This clone was detected only once. The V gene is TRBV28, the J gene TRBJ2-7; the D gene is possibly TRBD2 (6 bases). The CDR3 has 15 amino acids. Trimming removed 6 bases from V and 0 bases from J, with 15 bases in between. CDR1 is MDHEN, CDR2 SYDVKM, per germline. In nucleotides, the CDR3 is TGTGCCAGCAGCCCCGGGGGACCGAACTCCTACGAGCAGTACTTC. Its translation is CASSPGGPNSYEQYF.

This rearrangement joins TRBV4-1 to TRBJ2-1; D is possibly TRBD2 (6 bases). Trimming left V 4 bases short and J 0 bases short, with 10 bases between. The CDR3 loop spans 15 amino acids. Germline CDR1 and CDR2: MGHRA and YSYEKL. Here the CDR3 reads CASSPTSSSYNEQFF. CDR3 sequence (DNA): TGCGCCAGCAGCCCCACTAGCAGCTCCTACAATGAGCAGTTCTTC.

V and J are TRBV5-1 and TRBJ2-1; TRBD1 agrees at 7 bases. Looked up from germline, CDR1 is SGHRS and CDR2 is YFSETQ. The CDR3 contains 17 residues. Trimming at V came to 0 bases and at J to 3 bases, leaving 9 bases not matched to a gene. CDR3: CASSLEGDSTYYNEQFF. CDR3 sequence (DNA): TGCGCCAGCAGCTTGGAGGGGGACAGCACCTACTACAATGAGCAGTTCTTC.

This clone was counted a single time. The CDR3 sequence is CASSLEIAGAIQETQYF. As DNA, the CDR3 is TGTGCCAGCAGCTTAGAAATAGCGGGAGCGATCCAAGAGACCCAGTACTTC. This chain links TRBV11-2 with TRBJ2-5; 9 bases agree with TRBD2. This CDR3 spans 17 amino acids. The ends lost 0 bases at V and 1 base at J; junction bases unmatched: 6. Germline values: CDR1 SGHAT, CDR2 FQNNGV.

The chain is built from TRBV5-5 and TRBJ1-5; 9 nucleotides line up with TRBD1. V was pared by 4 bases and J by 2 bases, with 7 bases of the junction left unmatched. This CDR3 region has 16 residues. CDR1 and CDR2 (germline): SGHKS, YYEKEE (reference sequence). CDR3 residues: CASSRHTGGGNQPQHF. CDR3 nucleotides: TGTGCCAGCAGCCGCCATACAGGGGGCGGCAATCAGCCCCAGCATTTT.

The rearrangement joins TRBV29-1 to TRBJ1-2; D might be TRBD1 (6 bases). The CDR3 sequence is 14 residues long. Per germline, CDR1 SQVTM and CDR2 ANQGSEA. Deletions cut 8 bases from V and 4 bases from J, with 20 bases between. CDR3 protein: CSIEGAGARYGYTF. The CDR3 DNA sequence: TGCAGCATCGAAGGCGCAGGGGCTCGCTATGGCTACACCTTC.

The V call is TRBV28, the J call TRBJ1-2; D gene unclear. CDR1 is MDHEN and CDR2 is SYDVKM in the germline V gene. The CDR3 spans 14 residues. Deletions cut 6 bases from V and 8 bases from J, with 19 bases between. The CDR3 reads CASSQTSGPAGYTF. The CDR3 nucleotides read TGTGCCAGCAGCCAGACCTCGGGCCCGGCGGGCTACACCTTC.

This clone was seen only once. The chain uses TRBV7-9 and TRBJ1-2; 8 nucleotides line up with TRBD1. CDR3 length: 16 residues. The junction had 15 bases not matched to a gene; V was cut back by 5 bases and J by 7 bases. Germline values: CDR1 SEHNR, CDR2 FQNEAQ (reference sequence). The CDR3 nucleotides are TGTGCCAGCAGCCCCAGGACAGGGAGCTCTCCTTTTGGCTACACCTTC. This codes for CASSPRTGSSPFGYTF.

The rearrangement joins TRBV9 to TRBJ2-1; 10 bases map to TRBD2. There are 15 residues in the CDR3. Germline V gene lookup returns CDR1 SGDLS and CDR2 YYNGEE. Trimming took 4 bases from V and 3 from J; bases not matched to a gene: 4. The CDR3 here is CASSIRTSGYNEQFF. In nucleotides, the CDR3 is TGTGCCAGCAGCATACGGACTAGCGGCTACAATGAGCAGTTCTTC.

The chain combines TRBV7-3 with TRBJ2-3; the D gene is possibly TRBD2 (6 bases). V lost 4 bases and J lost 0, with 11 bases in between. The CDR3 runs 15 residues. Germline assignment: CDR1 SGHTA and CDR2 FQGTGA. The CDR3 region is CASSYLAASTDTQYF. The DNA for the CDR3 is TGTGCCAGCAGCTACTTAGCGGCTAGCACAGATACGCAGTATTTT.

The chain carries TRBV6-1 and TRBJ2-1; D is possibly TRBD2 (5 bases). In germline, CDR1 is MNHNS, CDR2 SASEGT. The CDR3 has 12 residues. V was trimmed by 4 bases and J by 7 bases, leaving 8 bases between them. CDR3: CASSGGGNEQFF. In nucleotides, the CDR3 is TGTGCCAGCAGTGGAGGCGGGAATGAGCAGTTCTTC.

On this clone: This same CDR3 is encoded by further DNA sequences in the sample. The V gene is TRBV5-1, the J gene TRBJ1-1, with D unresolved. Germline lookup yields CDR1 SGHRS and CDR2 YFSETQ. Trimming cost V 2 bases and J 2 bases, with 7 bases left between them. This CDR3 has 13 residues. In DNA form, the CDR3 reads TGCGCCAGCAGCTTTACATCCAACACTGAAGCTTTCTTT. Amino acid sequence: CASSFTSNTEAFF.

This rearrangement joins TRBV11-2 to TRBJ1-4; D call uncertain. Germline V gene sequence: CDR1 SGHAT, CDR2 FQNNGV. This CDR3 contains 13 residues. Trimming removed 1 base from V and 8 bases from J, with 8 bases in between. CDR3 loop: CASSLGPREKLFF. The CDR3 DNA sequence: TGTGCCAGCAGCTTAGGTCCGAGAGAAAAACTGTTTTTT.